The 5 T cell receptor beta chains listed next were all sequenced from one sample in a study of T cell repertoires in cytomegalovirus infection (dated by TCRdb to about 2019). Instrument used: Illumina HiSeq 1500. Through fastp at Q25 and MiXCR, TCRdb rebuilt clones from the public reads, retaining in-frame beta chains. Merged by CDR3 protein, the rows form single entries marked with the most common genes and DNA. The sample profile shows nearly 550,000 distinct CDR3 sequences; approximately 16% of them were found once. Roughly a quarter of the sample is in the top ten clones. The sequenced sample consisted of CD8+ T cells from PBMCs. These receptors originate from a human donor in good health (CMV status not recorded). Some clones in this sample may be carry-over from other donors' samples.

The chain combines TRBV12-3 or TRBV12-4 with TRBJ2-1; 10 nucleotides agree with TRBD2. V shed 4 bases and J 7 bases; nucleotides not matched to a gene: 10. This CDR3 spans 16 amino acids. The CDR3 nucleotides are TGTGCCAGCAGTTCCGGGACTAGCGTGTCCAAAAATGAGCAGTTCTTC. Translated, it gives CASSSGTSVSKNEQFF.

This clonotype was counted ten times or more. The rearrangement links TRBV6-6 to TRBJ1-4; 8 nucleotides match TRBD1. CDR1 and CDR2 from the germline V gene are MNHNY and SVGAGI (reference sequence). V dropped 5 bases and J dropped 3; count of bases not matched to a gene: 2. CDR3 length: 14 amino acids. Here the CDR3 DNA reads TGTGCCAGCAGTAACAGGGGGTCTAATGAAAAACTGTTTTTT. Its protein is CASSNRGSNEKLFF.

This clonotype has a count of ten or more. The chain uses TRBV19 and TRBJ1-5, with D tentatively TRBD1 (6 bases). CDR1 LNHDA and CDR2 SQIVND come from the germline V gene (reference sequence). The CDR3 contains 14 residues. Trimming stripped 5 bases from V and 6 bases from J, with 14 bases between. The CDR3 here is CASSPRDNGQPQHF. The DNA for the CDR3 is TGTGCCAGTAGTCCACGGGACAATGGTCAGCCCCAGCATTTT. Combining the CDR3 with reference TRBV19 and TRBJ1-5 gives the whole variable domain DGGITQSPKYLFRKEGQNVTLSCEQNLNHDAMYWYRQDPGQGLRLIYYSQIVNDFQKGDIAEGYSVSREKKESFPLTVTSAQKNPTAFYLCASSPRDNGQPQHFGDGTRLSIL.

This clonotype was observed at least ten times. The chain links TRBV3-1 to TRBJ2-7, with 7 positions matching TRBD1. The V segment lost 4 bases and the J segment 5 bases; nucleotides outside the gene matches: 8. The CDR3 extends over 14 amino acids. Germline V gene sequence: CDR1 LGHDT, CDR2 YNNKEL (reference sequence). For the CDR3, the DNA is TGTGCCAGCAGCCCCGTGACAGGGATCCACGAGCAGTACTTC. Its translation is CASSPVTGIHEQYF.

This clonotype came up many times. The CDR3 DNA reads TGTGCCAGCAGCTACAATCCGGGGTCGAGCACAGATACGCAGTATTTT. This gives the protein CASSYNPGSSTDTQYF. The gene calls are TRBV11-1 and TRBJ2-3, with a tentative D call TRBD2 (5 bases). Germline assignment: CDR1 SGHAT and CDR2 FQDESV (reference sequence). The V end lost 4 bases, the J end lost 0 bases, and 14 bases lay between the germline ends. The length of the CDR3 is 16 residues.